The source of this TCR beta chain is a study of T and B cells in COVID-19 patients. About the research overall: Comorbidities linked to unfavorable COVID-19 outcome were present in about 90% of the 20 active-infection patients.

Notes on this clonotype: Its antigen remains unidentified.

Multiplex PCR with BIOMED2 TRB-A/B primer pools amplified TRB rearrangements. One entry per CDR3 protein results from TCRdb running MiXCR on the multiplex PCR reads. The sample lists around 23,000 distinct CDR3 sequences, approximately 29% occurring once. Overall study results and limits: Highly clonal in active COVID-19, TRB repertoires exceeded healthy-donor diversity and richness at recovery. In COVID-19 patients, T cell receptor beta variable and joining gene use was reportedly strongly skewed. CD4+, regulatory T cell, CD8+ and sorted SARS-CoV-2-responsive or tetramer+ T cells were not yet sequenced.

This CDR3 contains 16 residues. The V end lost 5 bases, the J end lost 0 bases, and 14 bases lay between the germline ends. Germline V gene data show CDR1 as MNHNS and CDR2 as SASEGT. Blood genomic DNA input for TRB amplification was 250-500 ng. The chain recombines TRBV6-1 with TRBJ1-3; D is unclear. Sequencing used blood. The receptor's source is a human donor who had recovered from COVID-19. The CDR3 region is CASSFAGQGSGNTIYF. CDR3 DNA: TGTGCCAGCAGTTTCGCTGGTCAAGGCTCTGGAAACACCATATATTTT.